This T cell receptor beta chain was retrieved from a study of cytomegalovirus exposure and HLA in healthy donors. Points from the study as a whole: For TCR beta chains, V- and J-gene trimming was later linked to a missense DCLRE1C variant.

Amplification used 60 Vbeta primers and 13 Jbeta primers. Assay used: immunoSEQ multiplex PCR; TCRdb lists only in-frame clones, some missing. The table has 90,000 to 120,000 clones, around three quarters seen once; the top ten hold roughly 4.2%. The V end was cut by 1 base, the J end by 7 bases, with 8 bases between. There are 12 residues in the CDR3. Germline V gene sequence: CDR1 MDHEN, CDR2 SYDVKM. All donors participated as healthy donors of bone marrow. Note on this clone: The antigen is not known.

This sequence joins TRBV28 and TRBJ2-7; D call uncertain. This clonotype was obtained from a male donor in good health and CMV-seronegative. Sequencing was carried out using PBMCs. The CDR3 nucleotides are TGTGCCAGCAGTTTATTAGAGAGAGAGCAGTACTTC. It translates to CASSLLEREQYF.